This entry lists 11 T cell receptor beta chains sequenced from one sample in a study of blood T cell repertoires in COVID-19. Some clones are missing from TCRdb's copy, which holds only in-frame ones; the method was immunoSEQ multiplex PCR. The sample carries about 67,000 clones, around 87% recorded once. The source material was peripheral blood. These receptor sequences come from a man in his fifties with active COVID-19.

This clone was observed once. The V gene is TRBV12-3 or TRBV12-4, the J gene TRBJ2-3; TRBD2 is a possible D gene (5 bases). Trimming cost V 3 bases and J 8 bases, with 12 bases left between them. The CDR3 spans 13 residues. The CDR3: CASSFKDGSTQYF. In DNA form, the CDR3 reads TGTGCCAGCAGTTTTAAGGATGGGAGTACGCAGTATTTT.

The J gene is TRBJ1-3, the V gene TRBV28, with D maybe TRBD1 (5 bases). The V gene lost 3 bases and the J gene lost 0 bases, with 9 bases spanning the gap. The CDR3 sequence is 15 residues long. Looked up from germline, CDR1 is MDHEN and CDR2 is SYDVKM. The CDR3 loop reads CASSFGTLSGNTIYF. As DNA, the CDR3 is TGTGCCAGCAGTTTCGGGACTCTCTCTGGAAACACCATATATTTT. The variable domain in full, with the rest retrieved from reference TRBV28 and TRBJ1-3, is DVKVTQSSRYLVKRTGEKVFLECVQDMDHENMFWYRQDPGLGLRLIYFSYDVKMKEKGDIPEGYSVSREKKERFSLILESASTNQTSMYLCASSFGTLSGNTIYFGEGSWLTVV.

CDR3 in DNA: TGTGCCAGCAGCTTACCGGGACAGGGAATGGGCGGCACTGAAGCTTTCTTT. It specifies CASSLPGQGMGGTEAFF. The genes are TRBV5-4 and TRBJ1-1, with 9 bases fitting TRBD1. CDR1 SGHNT and CDR2 YYREEE come from the germline V gene (reference sequence). V lost 2 bases, J lost 4 bases, and 12 bases stayed unmatched. The CDR3 covers 17 residues.

This clone was found once. The V call is TRBV29-1, the J call TRBJ1-2; 7 bases line up with TRBD1. Germline V lookup: CDR1 SQVTM, CDR2 ANQGSEA. The CDR3 totals 12 residues. Unmatched junction bases numbered 5, after V lost 6 bases and J lost 4 bases. The CDR3 DNA reads TGCAGCGTCGAACAGGGGTCCTATGGCTACACCTTC. The encoded protein is CSVEQGSYGYTF.

The chain couples TRBV28 to TRBJ2-7, with a possible D match to TRBD2 (6 bases). Germline V gives CDR1 MDHEN, CDR2 SYDVKM. V was pared by 8 bases and J by 0 bases, with 11 bases between. The CDR3 has 13 amino acids. The CDR3: CASGGGASYEQYF. CDR3 DNA: TGTGCCAGCGGCGGCGGGGCCTCCTACGAGCAGTACTTC.

This clone is a singleton in its sample. CDR3 sequence (DNA): TGTGCCAGCAGTCACATATTCCCCCAGGGGGCGACAGGTGGCTACACCTTC. This gives the protein CASSHIFPQGATGGYTF. V gene TRBV27 combines with J gene TRBJ1-2; 8 bases fit TRBD1. Trimming took 5 bases from V and 7 from J; bases not matched to a gene: 18. Germline CDR1 and CDR2: MNHEY and SMNVEV (reference sequence). This CDR3 is built from 17 residues.

The CDR3 region is CASSKLRLAGAGEQFF. The CDR3, as DNA: TGTGCCAGCAGTAAACTACGACTAGCGGGAGCAGGGGAGCAGTTCTTC. This chain links TRBV28 with TRBJ2-1, with 12 bases lining up with TRBD2. Per the germline V gene, CDR1 is MDHEN and CDR2 is SYDVKM. V lost 5 bases to trimming and J lost 10 bases; unmatched junction nucleotides: 12. The CDR3 is 16 amino acids.

A single count supports this clone. The chain couples TRBV7-2 to TRBJ2-7, with D possibly being TRBD1 (6 bases). This CDR3 spans 13 amino acids. V was trimmed by 1 base and J by 6 bases, leaving 10 bases between them. In germline, CDR1 is SGHTA, CDR2 FQGNSA. The CDR3 nucleotides are TGTGCCAGCAGCTTAGACAGGGAAAGCGAGCAGTACTTC. Translation: CASSLDRESEQYF.

The table lists this clone with a count of one. J is TRBJ1-2 and V is TRBV27, with a possible D match to TRBD1 (6 bases). V was cut by 0 bases and J by 2 bases, with 10 bases left in between. CDR1 is MNHEY and CDR2 is SMNVEV in the germline V gene (reference sequence). CDR3 length: 15 amino acids. The CDR3 sequence: CASSLSPGTNYGYTF. CDR3 DNA: TGTGCCAGCAGTTTATCCCCAGGGACAAACTATGGCTACACCTTC.

This chain links TRBV19 with TRBJ2-3; 14 nucleotides agree with TRBD2. The germline V gene has CDR1 LNHDA and CDR2 SQIVND (reference sequence). The CDR3 length is 15 residues. Trimming removed 6 bases from V and 6 bases from J; junction bases left unmatched: 5. CDR3 residues: CASSRLAGGQDTQYF. CDR3 DNA: TGTGCCAGTAGCCGACTAGCGGGAGGGCAGGATACGCAGTATTTT. The full variable domain, rest sourced from reference TRBV19 and TRBJ2-3, is DGGITQSPKYLFRKEGQNVTLSCEQNLNHDAMYWYRQDPGQGLRLIYYSQIVNDFQKGDIAEGYSVSREKKESFPLTVTSAQKNPTAFYLCASSRLAGGQDTQYFGPGTRLTVL.

The chain recombines TRBV28 with TRBJ1-1; possibly TRBD1 for D (6 bases). The CDR3 length is 12 residues. CDR1 and CDR2 (germline): MDHEN, SYDVKM. V lost 7 bases and J lost 7, with 13 bases in between. The CDR3 nucleotides are TGTGCCAGCAACTCTCAGGGGAATGAAGCTTTCTTT. Translated, it gives CASNSQGNEAFF.